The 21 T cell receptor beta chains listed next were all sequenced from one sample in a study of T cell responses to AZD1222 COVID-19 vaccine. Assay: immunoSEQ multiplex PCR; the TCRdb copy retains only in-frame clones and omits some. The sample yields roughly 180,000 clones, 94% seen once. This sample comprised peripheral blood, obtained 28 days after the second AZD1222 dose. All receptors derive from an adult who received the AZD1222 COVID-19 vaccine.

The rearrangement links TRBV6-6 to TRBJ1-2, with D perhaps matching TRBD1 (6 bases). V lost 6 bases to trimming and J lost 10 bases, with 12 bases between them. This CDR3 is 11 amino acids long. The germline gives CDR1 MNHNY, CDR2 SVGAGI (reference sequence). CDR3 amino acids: CASRDTGNYTF. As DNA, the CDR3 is TGTGCCAGCAGAGACACAGGGAACTACACCTTC.

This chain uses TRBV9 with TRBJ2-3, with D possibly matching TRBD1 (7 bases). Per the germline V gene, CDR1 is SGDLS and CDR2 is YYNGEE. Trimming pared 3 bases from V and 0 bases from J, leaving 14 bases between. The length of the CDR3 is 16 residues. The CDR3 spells CASSAGGGISTDTQYF. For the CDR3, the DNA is TGTGCCAGCAGCGCCGGAGGGGGCATTAGCACAGATACGCAGTATTTT.

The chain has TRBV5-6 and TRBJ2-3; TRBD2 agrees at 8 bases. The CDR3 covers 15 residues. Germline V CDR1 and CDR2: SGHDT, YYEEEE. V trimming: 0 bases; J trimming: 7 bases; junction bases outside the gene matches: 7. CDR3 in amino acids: CASSLVRGGTYTQYF. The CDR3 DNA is TGTGCCAGCAGCTTGGTACGGGGGGGTACGTATACGCAGTATTTT.

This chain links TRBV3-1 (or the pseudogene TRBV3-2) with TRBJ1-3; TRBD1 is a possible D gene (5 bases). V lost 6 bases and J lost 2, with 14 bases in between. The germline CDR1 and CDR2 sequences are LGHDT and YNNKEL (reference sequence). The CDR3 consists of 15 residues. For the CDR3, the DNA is TGTGCCAGCAGTCTGGGGCCTTTCGCTGGAAACACCATATATTTT. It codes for CASSLGPFAGNTIYF.

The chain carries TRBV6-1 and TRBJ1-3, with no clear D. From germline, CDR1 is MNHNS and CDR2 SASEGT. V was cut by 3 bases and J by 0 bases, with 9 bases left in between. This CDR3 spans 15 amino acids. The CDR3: CASSDGVDSGNTIYF. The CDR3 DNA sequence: TGTGCCAGCAGTGATGGGGTCGACTCTGGAAACACCATATATTTT.

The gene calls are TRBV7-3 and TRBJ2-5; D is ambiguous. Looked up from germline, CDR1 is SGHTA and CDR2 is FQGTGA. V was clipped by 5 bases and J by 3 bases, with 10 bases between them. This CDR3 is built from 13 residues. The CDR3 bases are TGTGCCAGCAGCATCACTTTAAAAGAGACCCAGTACTTC. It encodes CASSITLKETQYF.

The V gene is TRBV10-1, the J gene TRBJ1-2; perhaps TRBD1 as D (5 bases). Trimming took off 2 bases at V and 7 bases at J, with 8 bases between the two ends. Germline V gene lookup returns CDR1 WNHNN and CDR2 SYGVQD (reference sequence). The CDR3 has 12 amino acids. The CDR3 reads CASSEGGFGYTF. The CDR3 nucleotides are TGCGCCAGCAGTGAGGGGGGGTTTGGCTACACCTTC.

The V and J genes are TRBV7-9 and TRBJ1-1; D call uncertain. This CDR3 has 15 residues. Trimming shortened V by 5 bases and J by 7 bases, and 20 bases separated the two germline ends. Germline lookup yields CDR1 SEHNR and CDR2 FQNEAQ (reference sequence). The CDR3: CASSPSAVLRGEAFF. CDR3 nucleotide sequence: TGTGCCAGCAGCCCCAGTGCGGTCCTCCGCGGTGAAGCTTTCTTT.

The CDR3: CASSSVTSTDTQYF. The CDR3 DNA follows: TGTGCCAGCAGCTCCGTGACAAGCACAGATACGCAGTATTTT. The chain combines TRBV5-4 with TRBJ2-3, with D unresolved. CDR3 length: 14 residues. The V and J ends lost 3 bases and 0 bases respectively, with 8 bases between them. In germline, CDR1 is SGHNT, CDR2 YYREEE (reference sequence). The full variable domain, rest sourced from reference TRBV5-4 and TRBJ2-3, is ETGVTQSPTHLIKTRGQQVTLRCSSQSGHNTVSWYQQALGQGPQFIFQYYREEENGRGNFPPRFSGLQFPNYSSELNVNALELDDSALYLCASSSVTSTDTQYFGPGTRLTVL.

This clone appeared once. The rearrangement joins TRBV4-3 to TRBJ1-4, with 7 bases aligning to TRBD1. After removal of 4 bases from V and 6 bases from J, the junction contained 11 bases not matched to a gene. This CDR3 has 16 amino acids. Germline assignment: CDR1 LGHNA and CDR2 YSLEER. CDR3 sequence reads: CASSRVYRGGDEKLFF. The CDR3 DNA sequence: TGCGCCAGCAGCCGAGTGTACAGGGGAGGGGATGAAAAACTGTTTTTT.

CDR3 residues: CASSPLDRGLVGYTF. The CDR3 DNA follows: TGTGCCAGCAGCCCACTTGACAGGGGGCTAGTAGGCTACACCTTC. The chain recombines TRBV7-9 with TRBJ1-2, with 10 bases that match TRBD1. The germline V gene has CDR1 SEHNR and CDR2 FQNEAQ (reference sequence). Trimming cost V 5 bases and J 8 bases; bases outside gene matches: 11. CDR3 length equals 15 residues. The full variable domain, its missing parts supplied by reference TRBV7-9 and TRBJ1-2, is DTGVSQNPRHKITKRGQNVTFRCDPISEHNRLYWYRQTLGQGPEFLTYFQNEAQLEKSRLLSDRFSAERPKGSFSTLEIQRTEQGDSAMYLCASSPLDRGLVGYTFGSGTRLTVV.

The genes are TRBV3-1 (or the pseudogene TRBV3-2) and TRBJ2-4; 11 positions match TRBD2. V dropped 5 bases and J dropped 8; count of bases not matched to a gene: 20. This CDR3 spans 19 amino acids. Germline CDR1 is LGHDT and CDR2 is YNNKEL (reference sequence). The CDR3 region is CASSSQWVTSGVFMYIQYF. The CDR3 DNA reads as TGTGCCAGCAGCTCCCAGTGGGTGACTAGCGGGGTTTTTATGTACATTCAGTACTTC.

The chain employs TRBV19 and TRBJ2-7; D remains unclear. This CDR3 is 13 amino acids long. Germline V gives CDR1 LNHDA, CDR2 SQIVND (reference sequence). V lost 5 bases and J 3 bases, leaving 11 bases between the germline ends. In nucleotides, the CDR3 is TGTGCCAGTAGTCCGAGGAATAACTACGAGCAGTACTTC. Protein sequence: CASSPRNNYEQYF.

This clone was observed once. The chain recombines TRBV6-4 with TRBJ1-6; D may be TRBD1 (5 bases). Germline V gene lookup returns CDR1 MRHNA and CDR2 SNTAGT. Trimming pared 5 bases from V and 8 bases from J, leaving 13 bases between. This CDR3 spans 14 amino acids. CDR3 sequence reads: CASSRGEYYSPLHF. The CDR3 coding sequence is TGTGCCAGCAGTCGAGGGGAATACTATTCACCCCTCCACTTT.

CDR3 in amino acids: CASSPDYGEQFF. In DNA form, the CDR3 reads TGTGCCAGCAGCCCGGACTACGGTGAGCAGTTCTTC. The rearrangement uses TRBV7-3 and TRBJ2-1; the D gene is possibly TRBD2 (6 bases). CDR3 length equals 12 residues. Per germline, CDR1 SGHTA and CDR2 FQGTGA. Deletions cut 5 bases from V and 9 bases from J, with 11 bases between.

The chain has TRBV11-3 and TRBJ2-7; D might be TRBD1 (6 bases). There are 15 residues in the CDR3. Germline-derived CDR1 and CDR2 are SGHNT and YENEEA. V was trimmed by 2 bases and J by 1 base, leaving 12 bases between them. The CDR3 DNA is TGTGCCAGCAGCTTAACCGACAGGTTGTCCTACGAGCAGTACTTC. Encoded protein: CASSLTDRLSYEQYF.

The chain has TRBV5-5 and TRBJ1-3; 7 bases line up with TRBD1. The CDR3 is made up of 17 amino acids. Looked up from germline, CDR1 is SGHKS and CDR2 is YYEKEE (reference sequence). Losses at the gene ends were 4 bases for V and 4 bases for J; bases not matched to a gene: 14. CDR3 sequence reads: CASSDRGRGGPGNTIYF. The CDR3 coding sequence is TGTGCCAGCAGCGATCGGGGCAGAGGGGGCCCCGGAAACACCATATATTTT.

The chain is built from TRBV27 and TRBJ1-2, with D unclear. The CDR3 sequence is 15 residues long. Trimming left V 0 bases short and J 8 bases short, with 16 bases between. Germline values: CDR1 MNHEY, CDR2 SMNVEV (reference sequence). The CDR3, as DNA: TGTGCCAGCAGTTTATCGAGGGAAGCGACCGGGGGCTACACCTTC. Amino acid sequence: CASSLSREATGGYTF.

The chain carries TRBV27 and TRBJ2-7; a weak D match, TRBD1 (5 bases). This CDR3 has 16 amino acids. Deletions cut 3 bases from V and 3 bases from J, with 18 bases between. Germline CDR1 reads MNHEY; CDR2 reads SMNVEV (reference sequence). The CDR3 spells CASSFLTPTESYEQYF. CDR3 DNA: TGTGCCAGCAGTTTTTTAACCCCGACAGAGAGCTACGAGCAGTACTTC.

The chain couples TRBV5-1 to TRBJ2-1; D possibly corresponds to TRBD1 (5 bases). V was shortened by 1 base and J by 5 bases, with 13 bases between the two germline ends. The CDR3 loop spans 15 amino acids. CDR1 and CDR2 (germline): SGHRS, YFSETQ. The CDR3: CASSLFFLTDNEQFF. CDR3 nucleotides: TGCGCCAGCAGCTTGTTTTTTCTGACAGACAATGAGCAGTTCTTC.

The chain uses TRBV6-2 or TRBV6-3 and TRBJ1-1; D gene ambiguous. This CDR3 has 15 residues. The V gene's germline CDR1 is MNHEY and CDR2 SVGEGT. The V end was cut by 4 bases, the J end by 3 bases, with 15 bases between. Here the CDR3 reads CASSLVFGVYTEAFF. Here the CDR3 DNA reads TGTGCCAGCAGTTTAGTATTCGGTGTCTACACTGAAGCTTTCTTT.